The clone carrying this T cell receptor (beta chain) has a handful of counts. Antigen: not known. Per the germline V gene, CDR1 is DFQATT and CDR2 is SNEGSKA (reference sequence). V lost 6 bases, J lost 3 bases, and 17 bases lay in between. This CDR3 contains 14 residues. These data originate in a study of vaccination and CD4 T cells after COVID-19. Study-level information: Median time from COVID diagnosis to post-COVID sampling was over 80 days (35 to 161). Overlapping SARS-CoV-2, HCoV-NL63, HCoV-OC43 and HCoV-229E spike peptides stimulated the cells.

Treatment noted: roughly 10-day PBMC culture with coronavirus spike peptide pools or control peptides (ViraFEST assay). ViraFEST grew antigen-specific T cells using peptide pools, then sequenced TCRs. It was with 8.5 to 10 IU/ml IL-2 and approximately 9.7 ug/ml peptide pools that roughly 2.2 million PBMCs per well were cultured. Cultured CD4+ T cells had their DNA profiled by the Oncomine TCR Beta short-read assay. TCRdb passed the PCR reads through MiXCR, listing each CDR3 protein once. The sample holds tens of thousands of distinct CDR3 sequences, under 70% seen once. The material sequenced was CD4+ T cells from blood, cultured in vitro, taken after SARS-CoV-2 vaccination. This rearrangement joins TRBV20-1 to TRBJ1-2; D is possibly TRBD1 (5 bases). This receptor was taken from a human donor who received a COVID-19 vaccine. The CDR3 DNA reads as TGCAGTGCGAATAAAGGGGTAGGTCACTATGGCTACACCTTC. It yields the protein CSANKGVGHYGYTF.